The next 11 T cell receptor beta chains were all read from a single sample in a study of blood T cell repertoires in COVID-19. Here immunoSEQ multiplex PCR was the method, and the copy in TCRdb shows in-frame clones only, minus some. The sample includes approximately 300,000 clones, 80% to 95% seen only once; the top ten take more than 6%. Sequencing was done on a sample of peripheral blood. The receptor set was obtained from a woman in her 30s with COVID-19, enrolled during active disease.

The chain employs TRBV2 and TRBJ2-1; 9 nucleotides match TRBD2. This CDR3 spans 17 amino acids. Germline loops: CDR1 SNHLY, CDR2 FYNNEI. V was pared by 4 bases and J by 6 bases, with 13 bases of the junction left unmatched. CDR3 in amino acids: CASSALASGAQGNEQFF. DNA of the CDR3: TGTGCCAGCAGTGCTCTGGCTAGCGGGGCTCAGGGCAATGAGCAGTTCTTC.

The CDR3 loop is CASSQPQGVGNEKLFF. Here the CDR3 DNA reads TGTGCCAGCAGCCAACCACAGGGTGTGGGTAATGAAAAACTGTTTTTT. The V gene is TRBV3-1 (or the pseudogene TRBV3-2), the J gene TRBJ1-4; maybe TRBD1 (6 bases). The CDR3 has 16 residues. The ends were cut back, 2 bases at V and 4 bases at J, with 14 bases in the middle. Germline-derived CDR1 and CDR2 are LGHDT and YNNKEL (reference sequence).

This clone was seen only once. The genes are TRBV6-5 and TRBJ2-2; D not certain. Germline V gives CDR1 MNHEY, CDR2 SVGAGI. Trimming shortened V by 2 bases and J by 1 base, and 11 bases separated the two germline ends. The CDR3 sequence is 16 residues long. DNA for the CDR3: TGTGCCAGCAGTTACCCCACGGCAGGGAACACCGGGGAGCTGTTTTTT. Residues: CASSYPTAGNTGELFF.

The chain joins TRBV4-1 to TRBJ2-6; 7 positions match TRBD1. Germline CDR1 reads MGHRA; CDR2 reads YSYEKL. This CDR3 has 16 amino acids. V lost 3 bases, J lost 2 bases, and 4 bases stayed unmatched. CDR3 sequence reads: CASSQLQGTGANVLTF. The CDR3 DNA follows: TGCGCCAGCAGCCAGTTACAGGGGACTGGGGCCAACGTCCTGACTTTC.

This chain connects TRBV27 to TRBJ1-2; weak D call: TRBD1 (5 bases). The CDR3 totals 15 residues. V lost 3 bases and J lost 4, with 15 bases in between. Germline CDR1 is MNHEY and CDR2 is SMNVEV (reference sequence). The CDR3 DNA reads as TGTGCCAGCAGTTTCAATGGGAGGGGCGGCTATGGCTACACCTTC. Protein product: CASSFNGRGGYGYTF.

The chain combines TRBV5-6 with TRBJ1-6; tentative D call: TRBD1 (5 bases). The germline V and J ends were trimmed by 0 bases and 9 bases, with 19 bases remaining between them. CDR1 is SGHDT and CDR2 is YYEEEE in the germline V gene. The CDR3 has 17 residues. The CDR3 sequence: CASSLAAGGKGSSPLHF. DNA for the CDR3: TGTGCCAGCAGCTTGGCCGCTGGGGGGAAAGGTTCTTCACCCCTCCACTTT.

The rearrangement uses TRBV9 and TRBJ2-1, with TRBD1 matching 7 bases. The CDR3 totals 16 residues. The trim removed 2 bases at V and 0 bases at J, leaving 5 bases unmatched. Per the germline V gene, CDR1 is SGDLS and CDR2 is YYNGEE. As DNA, the CDR3 is TGTGCCAGCAGCGTTAAGGGGGCGAGCTCCTACAATGAGCAGTTCTTC. Translating it yields CASSVKGASSYNEQFF.

Note on this clone: Other DNA sequences in the sample encode the same CDR3. This chain links TRBV7-2 with TRBJ1-3; D is unresolved. CDR1 is SGHTA, CDR2 FQGNSA, per germline. CDR3 length: 15 amino acids. V gave up 5 bases and J gave up 0 bases, with 11 bases separating them. The CDR3, as DNA: TGTGCCAGCAGCCCCAGGCCCATCTCTGGAAACACCATATATTTT. It translates to CASSPRPISGNTIYF.

The chain carries TRBV5-1 and TRBJ2-1; 10 bases fit TRBD2. Germline trimming cut 4 bases from V and 4 bases from J; bases unmatched to any gene: 11. CDR3 size: 17 residues. CDR1 is SGHRS and CDR2 is YFSETQ in the germline V gene. CDR3 residues: CASSPIPGLATYNEQFF. As DNA, the CDR3 is TGCGCCAGCAGCCCAATTCCGGGACTAGCGACTTACAATGAGCAGTTCTTC.

The V and J genes are TRBV5-6 and TRBJ1-6; unclear D gene. The V gene's germline CDR1 is SGHDT and CDR2 YYEEEE. The CDR3 contains 16 residues. Trimming shortened V by 0 bases and J by 8 bases, and 15 bases separated the two germline ends. The CDR3 loop reads CASSLDRGDGYSPLHF. DNA for the CDR3: TGTGCCAGCAGCTTGGATCGGGGAGACGGATATTCACCCCTCCACTTT.

The genes are TRBV2 and TRBJ1-2; D uncertain. This CDR3 is built from 15 residues. Trimming shortened V by 1 base and J by 6 bases, and 15 bases separated the two germline ends. Germline V CDR1 and CDR2: SNHLY, FYNNEI. In DNA, the CDR3 is TGTGCCAGCAGTGAAGAAGCTAGGATATCGAATGGCTACACCTTC. Residues: CASSEEARISNGYTF. The full variable domain, completed using reference TRBV2 and TRBJ1-2, is EPEVTQTPSHQVTQMGQEVILRCVPISNHLYFYWYRQILGQKVEFLVSFYNNEISEKSEIFDDQFSVERPDGSNFTLKIRSTKLEDSAMYFCASSEEARISNGYTFGSGTRLTVV.